Listed here is a single TCR beta chain. What it binds is unknown. This entry comes from a study of STAT5B mutations in CD4+ large granular lymphocyte leukemia. Study outcomes and limitations: Roughly a quarter of private leukemic clonotypes occurred rarely in other patients' non-leukemic repertoires.

In the authors' workflow: The detection floor for productive clonotype frequency was 2.59 x 10-5. Method: immunoSEQ multiplex PCR; TCRdb's copy keeps in-frame clones and lacks some. V and J calls and clone size are those listed in that table; D and trimming were worked out from the DNA. This sample has under 40,000 clones; around 70% occur once, and the top ten carry approximately 0.49%. The sequencing sample was made of CD4+ T cells from blood buffy coats. This receptor was identified in a human donor in good health.

The CDR3 protein is CASSLRGGIYEQYF. CDR3 nucleotide sequence: TGTGCCAGCAGTTTGCGGGGGGGAATTTACGAGCAGTACTTC. The chain combines TRBV27 with TRBJ2-7; 9 positions match TRBD2. The V gene's germline CDR1 is MNHEY and CDR2 SMNVEV (reference sequence). V dropped 3 bases and J dropped 4; count of bases not matched to a gene: 4. This CDR3 spans 14 amino acids.